The 9 T cell receptor beta chains reported below all come from one sample, sequenced in a study of cytomegalovirus exposure and HLA in healthy donors. PCR was performed using 60 Vbeta and 13 Jbeta primers. The data were produced by immunoSEQ multiplex PCR, yet TCRdb's version contains in-frame clones alone and is incomplete. The table shows 120,000 or so clones, with 75% to 85% occurring only once. Sequencing was carried out using PBMCs. These receptors all stem from a man aged 30 to 45 in good health and CMV-seropositive.

V usage is TRBV2 and J usage is TRBJ2-6; D gene unclear. The germline V gene encodes CDR1 SNHLY and CDR2 FYNNEI. The CDR3 runs 15 residues. V dropped 4 bases and J dropped 0 bases, with 7 bases sitting between them. The CDR3 protein is CASSGTSSGANVLTF. CDR3 in DNA: TGTGCCAGCAGTGGAACCAGCTCTGGGGCCAACGTCCTGACTTTC.

There are a few counts of this clone. J is TRBJ2-1 and V is TRBV9; 7 bases fit TRBD2. The V and J ends lost 0 bases and 5 bases, in that order; junction bases with no gene match: 8. CDR3 length: 16 amino acids. CDR1 and CDR2 from the germline V gene are SGDLS and YYNGEE. The CDR3 sequence is CASSVGGGSSNNEQFF. In DNA form, the CDR3 reads TGTGCCAGCAGCGTAGGGGGGGGGAGTAGCAACAATGAGCAGTTCTTC.

The chain combines TRBV20-1 with TRBJ2-1; TRBD2 is a possible D gene (6 bases). Germline V gene data show CDR1 as DFQATT and CDR2 as SNEGSKA (reference sequence). Trimming stripped 2 bases from V and 10 bases from J, with 9 bases between. The CDR3 has 11 amino acids. The CDR3: CSARWAGEQFF. The CDR3 coding sequence is TGCAGTGCTAGATGGGCGGGGGAGCAGTTCTTC.

The chain joins TRBV7-6 to TRBJ2-7; the D gene is possibly TRBD1 (6 bases). Trimming removed 1 base from V and 2 bases from J, with 12 bases in between. Germline CDR1 reads SGHVS; CDR2 reads FNYEAQ. This CDR3 has 15 residues. The CDR3 sequence is CASSLEAGVPYEQYF. DNA for the CDR3: TGTGCCAGCAGCTTAGAGGCAGGGGTCCCCTACGAGCAGTACTTC.

V and J are TRBV11-2 and TRBJ2-2; D is perhaps TRBD1 (6 bases). Germline loops: CDR1 SGHAT, CDR2 FQNNGV. V was cut by 5 bases and J by 7 bases, with 11 bases left in between. The CDR3 extends over 13 amino acids. The CDR3 spells CASSTTGFGELFF. CDR3 in DNA: TGTGCCAGCAGCACAACAGGGTTCGGGGAGCTGTTTTTT.

The chain joins TRBV28 to TRBJ1-4, with D perhaps TRBD1 (5 bases). Germline values: CDR1 MDHEN, CDR2 SYDVKM. V was shortened by 6 bases and J by 0 bases, with 11 bases between the two germline ends. The CDR3 has 15 amino acids. Here the CDR3 DNA reads TGTGCCAGCAGCCCCAGGACACCAACTAATGAAAAACTGTTTTTT. The encoded protein is CASSPRTPTNEKLFF.

This clone was recorded once. CDR3 loop: CASSLGPLGTGANEQYF. The CDR3 coding sequence is TGTGCCAGCAGCTTAGGTCCTTTGGGGACAGGGGCGAACGAGCAGTACTTC. V usage is TRBV7-2 and J usage is TRBJ2-7, with TRBD1 identical over 10 bases. CDR1 SGHTA and CDR2 FQGNSA come from the germline V gene. V gave up 1 base and J gave up 5 bases; unmatched junction bases: 11. The CDR3 runs 17 residues.

V gene TRBV9 combines with J gene TRBJ2-6, with 8 bases identical to TRBD2. Germline V CDR1 and CDR2: SGDLS, YYNGEE. The CDR3 loop spans 16 amino acids. Germline trimming cut 6 bases from V and 4 bases from J; bases unmatched to any gene: 9. CDR3 DNA: TGTGCCAGCACCCCCCGGGAGGGGGAAGGGGCCAACGTCCTGACTTTC. This gives the protein CASTPREGEGANVLTF.

The chain combines TRBV4-1 with TRBJ2-7, with D possibly being TRBD1 (5 bases). CDR3 length equals 16 residues. The V end was cut by 1 base, the J end by 4 bases, with 17 bases between. Looked up from germline, CDR1 is MGHRA and CDR2 is YSYEKL. The CDR3 sequence: CASSQAAAGRVYEQYF. Here the CDR3 DNA reads TGCGCCAGCAGCCAAGCGGCGGCCGGCAGGGTATACGAGCAGTACTTC.